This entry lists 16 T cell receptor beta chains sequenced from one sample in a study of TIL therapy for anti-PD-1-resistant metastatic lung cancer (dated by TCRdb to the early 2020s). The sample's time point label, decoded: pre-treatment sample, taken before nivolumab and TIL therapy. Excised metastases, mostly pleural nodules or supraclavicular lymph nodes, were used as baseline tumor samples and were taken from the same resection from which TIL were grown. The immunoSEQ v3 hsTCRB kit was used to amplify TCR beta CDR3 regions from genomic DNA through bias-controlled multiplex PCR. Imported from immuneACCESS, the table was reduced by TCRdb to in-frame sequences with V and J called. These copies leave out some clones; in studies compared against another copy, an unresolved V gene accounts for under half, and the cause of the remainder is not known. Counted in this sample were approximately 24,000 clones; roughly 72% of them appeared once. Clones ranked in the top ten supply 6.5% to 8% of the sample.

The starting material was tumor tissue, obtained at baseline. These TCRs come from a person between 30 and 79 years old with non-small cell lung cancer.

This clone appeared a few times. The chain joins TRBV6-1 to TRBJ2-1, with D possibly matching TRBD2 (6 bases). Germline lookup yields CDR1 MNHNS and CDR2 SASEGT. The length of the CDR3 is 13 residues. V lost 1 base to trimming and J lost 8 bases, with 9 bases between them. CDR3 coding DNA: TGTGCCAGCAGTGAAGAGGGAGGCGATGAGCAGTTCTTC. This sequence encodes CASSEEGGDEQFF.

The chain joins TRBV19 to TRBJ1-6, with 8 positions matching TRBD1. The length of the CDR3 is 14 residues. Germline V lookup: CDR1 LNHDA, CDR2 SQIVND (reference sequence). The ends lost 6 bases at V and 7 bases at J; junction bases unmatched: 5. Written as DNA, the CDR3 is TGTGCCAGTAGCAGGGACAGGATAAATTCACCCCTCCACTTT. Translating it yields CASSRDRINSPLHF.

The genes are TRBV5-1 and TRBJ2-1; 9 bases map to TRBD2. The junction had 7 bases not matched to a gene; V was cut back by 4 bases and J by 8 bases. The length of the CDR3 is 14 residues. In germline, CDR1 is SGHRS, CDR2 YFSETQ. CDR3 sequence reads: CASSPGLAPHEQFF. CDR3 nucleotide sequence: TGCGCCAGCAGCCCGGGACTAGCTCCCCATGAGCAGTTCTTC.

The CDR3 bases are TGTGCCAGCAGCGGGCAGGGGGGAAGCTATGGCTACACCTTC. It codes for CASSGQGGSYGYTF. This chain links TRBV11-1 with TRBJ1-2; 7 bases line up with TRBD1. This CDR3 has 14 residues. The V gene's germline CDR1 is SGHAT and CDR2 FQDESV (reference sequence). Trimming cost V 5 bases and J 4 bases; bases outside gene matches: 7.

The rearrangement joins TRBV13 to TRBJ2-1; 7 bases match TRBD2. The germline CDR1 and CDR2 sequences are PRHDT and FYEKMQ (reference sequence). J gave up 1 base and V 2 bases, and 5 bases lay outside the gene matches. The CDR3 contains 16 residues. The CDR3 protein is CASSLPRGVSYNEQFF. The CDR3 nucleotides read TGTGCCAGCAGCTTACCCCGGGGGGTATCCTACAATGAGCAGTTCTTC.

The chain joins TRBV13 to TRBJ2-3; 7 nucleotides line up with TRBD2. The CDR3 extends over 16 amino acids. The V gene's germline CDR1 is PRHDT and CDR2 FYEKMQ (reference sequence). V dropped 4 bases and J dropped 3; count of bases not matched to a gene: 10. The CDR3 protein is CASSSVPGRGTDTQYF. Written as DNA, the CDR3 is TGTGCCAGCAGCTCCGTACCGGGGCGGGGGACAGATACGCAGTATTTT. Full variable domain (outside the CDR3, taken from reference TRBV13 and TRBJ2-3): AAGVIQSPRHLIKEKRETATLKCYPIPRHDTVYWYQQGPGQDPQFLISFYEKMQSDKGSIPDRFSAQQFSDYHSELNMSSLELGDSALYFCASSSVPGRGTDTQYFGPGTRLTVL.

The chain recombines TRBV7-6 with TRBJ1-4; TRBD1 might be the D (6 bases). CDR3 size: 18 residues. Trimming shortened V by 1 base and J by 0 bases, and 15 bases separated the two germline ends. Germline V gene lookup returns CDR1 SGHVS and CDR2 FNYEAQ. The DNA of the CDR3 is TGTGCCAGCAGCTTAGTCCGGGACACCGAATCAACTAATGAAAAACTGTTTTTT. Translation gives CASSLVRDTESTNEKLFF.

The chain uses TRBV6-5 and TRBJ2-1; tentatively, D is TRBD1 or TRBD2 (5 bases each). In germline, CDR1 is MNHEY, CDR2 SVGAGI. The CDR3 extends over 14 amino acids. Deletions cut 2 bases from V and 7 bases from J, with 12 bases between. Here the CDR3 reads CASSYGIEGNEQFF. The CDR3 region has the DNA TGTGCCAGCAGTTACGGGATAGAGGGGAATGAGCAGTTCTTC.

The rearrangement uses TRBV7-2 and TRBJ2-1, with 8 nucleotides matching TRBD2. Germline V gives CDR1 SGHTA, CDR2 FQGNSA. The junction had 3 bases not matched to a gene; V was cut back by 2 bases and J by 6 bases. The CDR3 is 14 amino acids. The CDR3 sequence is CASSLNGGANEQFF. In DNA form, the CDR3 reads TGTGCCAGCAGCTTAAACGGGGGGGCCAATGAGCAGTTCTTC.

The CDR3 protein is CASKPGRRNTEAFF. DNA for the CDR3: TGTGCCAGCAAACCGGGACGGAGGAACACTGAAGCTTTCTTT. The rearrangement joins TRBV6-1 to TRBJ1-1; possibly TRBD1 for D (5 bases). This CDR3 region has 14 residues. V was clipped by 7 bases and J by 1 base, with 13 bases between them. In germline, CDR1 is MNHNS, CDR2 SASEGT.

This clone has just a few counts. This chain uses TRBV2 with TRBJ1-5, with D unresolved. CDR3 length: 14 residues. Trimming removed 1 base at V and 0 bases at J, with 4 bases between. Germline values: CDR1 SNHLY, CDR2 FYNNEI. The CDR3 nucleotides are TGTGCCAGCAGTGAAGTAGGTAGCAATCAGCCCCAGCATTTT. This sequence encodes CASSEVGSNQPQHF.

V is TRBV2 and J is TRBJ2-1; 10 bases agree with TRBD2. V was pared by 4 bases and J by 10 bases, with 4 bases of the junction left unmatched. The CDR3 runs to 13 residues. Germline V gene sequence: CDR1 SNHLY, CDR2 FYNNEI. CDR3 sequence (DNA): TGTGCCAGCAGTGCTAGCGGGGGCCCCGAGCAGTTCTTC. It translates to CASSASGGPEQFF.

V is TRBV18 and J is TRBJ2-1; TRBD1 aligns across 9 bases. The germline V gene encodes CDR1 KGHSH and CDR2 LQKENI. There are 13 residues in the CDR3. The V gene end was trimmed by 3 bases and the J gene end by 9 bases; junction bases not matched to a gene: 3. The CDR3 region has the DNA TGTGCCAGCTCACCGAGACAGGGGGTTGAGCAGTTCTTC. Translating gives CASSPRQGVEQFF.

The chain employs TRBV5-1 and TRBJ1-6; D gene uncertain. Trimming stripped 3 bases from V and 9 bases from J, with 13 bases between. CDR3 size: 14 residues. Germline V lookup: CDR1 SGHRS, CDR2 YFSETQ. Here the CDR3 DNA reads TGCGCCAGCAGCTATGGGGAACTTATTTCACCCCTCCACTTT. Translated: CASSYGELISPLHF.

In DNA, the CDR3 is TGCGCCAGCAGAGACTGGGGCACCACTGACTATGGCTACACCTTC. Translating gives CASRDWGTTDYGYTF. The V gene is TRBV5-1, the J gene TRBJ1-2, with D perhaps matching TRBD1 (5 bases). This CDR3 is built from 15 residues. Germline V gene data show CDR1 as SGHRS and CDR2 as YFSETQ. Trimming took off 5 bases at V and 3 bases at J, with 17 bases between the two ends.

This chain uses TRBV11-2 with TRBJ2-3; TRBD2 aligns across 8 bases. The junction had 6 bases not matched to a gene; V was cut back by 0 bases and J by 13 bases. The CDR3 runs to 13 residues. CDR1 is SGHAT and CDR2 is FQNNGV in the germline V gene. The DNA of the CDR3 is TGTGCCAGCAGCTTAGAGTCGTCCGGGGGGGAGTATTTT. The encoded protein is CASSLESSGGEYF. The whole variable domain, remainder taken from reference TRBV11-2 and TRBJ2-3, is EAGVAQSPRYKIIEKRQSVAFWCNPISGHATLYWYQQILGQGPKLLIQFQNNGVVDDSQLPKDRFSAERLKGVDSTLKIQPAKLEDSAVYLCASSLESSGGEYFGPGTRLTVL.